These 19 T cell receptor beta chains share one sample of origin, sequenced in a study of blood T cells in healthy people across ages (dated by TCRdb to between 2014 and 2017). Preparation of the library involved 5' RACE. Reads for this sample came from an Illumina HiSeq 2500. A second PCR of roughly 7 to 11 cycles was performed with a sample-barcoded 5' primer and a J-beta primer mix. TCRdb reran the public reads through fastp at Q25 and MiXCR, keeping productive beta chains. Entries that share a CDR3 protein sequence are merged under the most common genes and DNA. The sample table records about 650,000 distinct CDR3 sequences; roughly half of these occur just once. Approximately 15% of the sample rests with the top ten. Input material: blood. Source of these receptors: a woman older than 75 in good health.

This clonotype was detected only a few times. J is TRBJ1-5 and V is TRBV28; D is uncertain. V lost 6 bases and J 4 bases, leaving 13 bases between the germline ends. Germline V CDR1 and CDR2: MDHEN, SYDVKM. This CDR3 is built from 14 residues. The CDR3 DNA follows: TGTGCCAGCAGAGGGCCATTTGGGAATCAGCCCCAGCATTTT. Residues: CASRGPFGNQPQHF.

The rearrangement joins TRBV28 to TRBJ2-2; TRBD1 matches at 7 bases. Looked up from germline, CDR1 is MDHEN and CDR2 is SYDVKM. This CDR3 spans 16 amino acids. Trimming removed 0 bases from V and 5 bases from J; junction bases left unmatched: 6. Here the CDR3 reads CASSLWTTGETGELFF. The CDR3 region has the DNA TGTGCCAGCAGTTTATGGACCACAGGGGAAACCGGGGAGCTGTTTTTT. Looking up the rest from reference TRBV28 and TRBJ2-2 gives the full variable domain: DVKVTQSSRYLVKRTGEKVFLECVQDMDHENMFWYRQDPGLGLRLIYFSYDVKMKEKGDIPEGYSVSREKKERFSLILESASTNQTSMYLCASSLWTTGETGELFFGEGSRLTVL.

This sequence joins TRBV4-1 and TRBJ2-4; D gene ambiguous. The DNA end lines up better with TRBJ2-7; the J call may be wrong. From germline, CDR1 is MGHRA and CDR2 YSYEKL. CDR3 length: 15 amino acids. CDR3 nucleotides: TGCGCCAGCAGCCAAGTATCGGCGGTTACCTACGAGCAGTACTTC. This sequence encodes CASSQVSAVTYEQYF.

This chain links TRBV29-1 with TRBJ2-7, with TRBD2 matching 7 bases. The closer fit of TRBJ2-5 to the DNA end suggests the J call may be wrong. The CDR3 extends over 16 amino acids. CDR1 and CDR2 from the germline V gene are SQVTM and ANQGSEA. CDR3 nucleotide sequence: TGCAGCGTTGAAATCTGGGCTAGCGGTAGAGGTGAGACCCAGTACTTC. This encodes CSVEIWASGRGETQYF.

On this clonotype itself: A read error may explain this, as a much larger clone is one base away. CDR3 sequence (DNA): TGCGCCAGCAGCCAAGACAAGGGTGCGGGGGCATATGAAAAACTGTTTTTT. This translates into CASSQDKGAGAYEKLFF. The rearrangement joins TRBV4-1 to TRBJ1-4; maybe TRBD1 (6 bases). Germline V gene data show CDR1 as MGHRA and CDR2 as YSYEKL. The CDR3 is 17 amino acids. V lost 0 bases and J 6 bases, leaving 17 bases between the germline ends.

This clonotype was counted a few times. The chain couples TRBV27 to TRBJ1-5; 10 nucleotides line up with TRBD1. Looked up from germline, CDR1 is MNHEY and CDR2 is SMNVEV (reference sequence). This CDR3 is built from 15 residues. V lost 4 bases and J lost 6; bases outside the gene matches: 6. The CDR3 sequence is CASSSTGGRGQPQHF. CDR3 bases: TGTGCCAGCAGTTCGACAGGGGGCAGGGGTCAGCCCCAGCATTTT.

This rearrangement joins TRBV4-2 to TRBJ2-1; 9 bases match TRBD2. This CDR3 is built from 16 residues. V shed 3 bases and J 3 bases; nucleotides not matched to a gene: 6. CDR1 and CDR2 from the germline V gene are LGHNA and YNFKEQ. CDR3 bases: TGTGCCAGCAGCCAGCTAGCGGGATACGACTACAATGAGCAGTTCTTC. It is translated as CASSQLAGYDYNEQFF.

This clonotype was picked up many times. V usage is TRBV6-6 and J usage is TRBJ1-4; 7 nucleotides line up with TRBD1. J was trimmed by 8 bases and V by 2 bases; bases with no gene match: 11. The CDR3 is 16 residues long. Germline CDR1 is MNHNY and CDR2 is SVGAGI (reference sequence). Here the CDR3 DNA reads TGTGCCAGCAGTTACCGATCCGGGACAGTGGAAGAAAAACTGTTTTTT. Amino acid sequence: CASSYRSGTVEEKLFF.

This clonotype appeared many times. The V gene is TRBV27, the J gene TRBJ2-3; D gene uncertain. The germline V gene encodes CDR1 MNHEY and CDR2 SMNVEV (reference sequence). This CDR3 is 13 amino acids long. Trimming took off 2 bases at V and 6 bases at J, with 9 bases between the two ends. The CDR3 nucleotides are TGTGCCAGCAGTTTACCCCATATGGATACGCAGTATTTT. Its protein is CASSLPHMDTQYF.

The genes are TRBV6-5 and TRBJ2-1; D might be TRBD1 (5 bases). There are 16 residues in the CDR3. Trimming took off 6 bases at V and 3 bases at J, with 18 bases between the two ends. Germline V gene lookup returns CDR1 MNHEY and CDR2 SVGAGI. CDR3 coding DNA: TGTGCCAGCAGACCCGGACGGACACAGATCTACAATGAGCAGTTCTTC. Translation gives CASRPGRTQIYNEQFF.

This clonotype occurred many times. The chain employs TRBV28 and TRBJ1-2; D may be TRBD1 (6 bases). This CDR3 spans 14 amino acids. The V and J ends lost 4 bases and 4 bases respectively, with 13 bases between them. Germline V lookup: CDR1 MDHEN, CDR2 SYDVKM. CDR3 bases: TGTGCCAGCAGTTCACAGGGCGAGAGCTATGGCTACACCTTC. It translates to CASSSQGESYGYTF.

There are many counts of this clonotype. The chain carries TRBV20-1 and TRBJ1-4, with TRBD1 matching 7 bases. The trim removed 0 bases at V and 4 bases at J, leaving 5 bases unmatched. CDR1 is DFQATT and CDR2 is SNEGSKA in the germline V gene (reference sequence). The CDR3 extends over 15 amino acids. The CDR3, as DNA: TGCAGTGCTAGAGATAAGGACAGGCATAATGAAAAACTGTTTTTT. As protein: CSARDKDRHNEKLFF.

This chain joins TRBV6-2 or TRBV6-3 and TRBJ2-7, with D possibly being TRBD2 (6 bases). The CDR3 loop spans 14 amino acids. Between the trimmed V and J ends, which lost 2 bases and 3 bases, there was a span of 11 bases. Looked up from germline, CDR1 is MNHEY and CDR2 is SVGEGT. CDR3 in amino acids: CASSYREEGYEQYF. CDR3 nucleotides: TGTGCCAGCAGTTACAGGGAGGAAGGCTACGAGCAGTACTTC.

The chain recombines TRBV2 with TRBJ1-1; 10 nucleotides agree with TRBD1. Germline V gene lookup returns CDR1 SNHLY and CDR2 FYNNEI. The CDR3 length is 15 residues. Trimming at V came to 6 bases and at J to 0 bases, leaving 4 bases not matched to a gene. CDR3 in amino acids: CASSGQGGVNTEAFF. The CDR3, as DNA: TGTGCCAGCAGCGGACAGGGGGGGGTGAACACTGAAGCTTTCTTT.

This clonotype was found a few times. This chain connects TRBV6-2 or TRBV6-3 to TRBJ2-1; D ambiguous. Deletions cut 6 bases from V and 15 bases from J, with 21 bases between. The CDR3 consists of 13 residues. The germline gives CDR1 MNHEY, CDR2 SVGEGT. Here the CDR3 reads CASRGTLTPWTFF. CDR3 nucleotides: TGTGCCAGCAGGGGAACGTTGACCCCATGGACGTTCTTC.

The J gene is TRBJ1-2, the V gene TRBV5-1; no clear D gene. Germline CDR1 reads SGHRS; CDR2 reads YFSETQ. The CDR3 sequence is 15 residues long. V lost 1 base and J 8 bases, leaving 18 bases between the germline ends. CDR3 amino acids: CASSLRSGAAGGYTF. CDR3 DNA: TGCGCCAGCAGCTTGCGCTCAGGTGCCGCCGGGGGCTACACCTTC. Combining the CDR3 with reference TRBV5-1 and TRBJ1-2 gives the whole variable domain KAGVTQTPRYLIKTRGQQVTLSCSPISGHRSVSWYQQTPGQGLQFLFEYFSETQRNKGNFPGRFSGRQFSNSRSEMNVSTLELGDSALYLCASSLRSGAAGGYTFGSGTRLTVV.

The DNA of the CDR3 is TGTGCCAGCAGCATCACTAGCGGAGCCTACGAGCAGTACTTC. The encoded protein is CASSITSGAYEQYF. This chain joins TRBV7-9 and TRBJ2-7, with 8 bases lining up with TRBD2. Trimming took 5 bases from V and 2 from J; bases not matched to a gene: 5. The germline V gene has CDR1 SEHNR and CDR2 FQNEAQ (reference sequence). There are 14 residues in the CDR3.

The V and J genes are TRBV25-1 and TRBJ2-3; 8 nucleotides align to TRBD1. V dropped 3 bases and J dropped 2; count of bases not matched to a gene: 7. This CDR3 contains 16 residues. The germline V gene has CDR1 MGHDK and CDR2 SYGVNS. The CDR3 nucleotides are TGTGCCAGCAGTGAGCTCAGCAGGGGGCCCACAGATACGCAGTATTTT. It yields the protein CASSELSRGPTDTQYF.

About this clonotype: Given a much more abundant clone one base away, this may be a read error. This chain connects TRBV7-2 to TRBJ2-3; possible D gene TRBD2, 7 bases. Looked up from germline, CDR1 is SGHTA and CDR2 is FQGNSA. This CDR3 spans 16 amino acids. This CDR3 is CASSFVVGGRTETQYF. For the CDR3, the DNA is TGTGCCAGCAGCTTCGTTGTCGGGGGGCGCACAGAGACGCAGTATTTT.